One sample yielded the 9 T cell receptor beta chains listed below, sequenced in a study of a mutant IDH1 vaccine in newly diagnosed glioma (dated by TCRdb to the early 2020s). Their specific antigens are unknown. The time point tag for this specimen amounts to: week 11, during vaccination. A 20-mer mutant IDH1 peptide at 300 micrograms in Montanide made up each vaccine dose, which was injected subcutaneously together with topical imiquimod. The protocol used for the library was the immunoSEQ multiplex PCR assay. This immuneACCESS table, as held by TCRdb, lists in-frame sequences with V and J called but not all clones. Of the missing ones, under half trace to an unresolved V gene in checked studies; the others have no known cause. This sample lists roughly 130,000 clones; around 80% were detected once. Less than 7% of the sample lies in the top ten. Material: PBMCs, obtained from a glioma patient whose treatment included an IDH1 peptide vaccine. The source is a man aged 40-55 years with glioma.

The chain has TRBV2 and TRBJ1-4; the D gene is possibly TRBD1 (5 bases). Germline loops: CDR1 SNHLY, CDR2 FYNNEI. Trimming took off 5 bases at V and 8 bases at J, with 18 bases between the two ends. The length of the CDR3 is 15 residues. The CDR3 spells CASSPRQRGSEKLFF. In DNA form, the CDR3 reads TGTGCCAGCAGTCCCCGACAGAGGGGTAGCGAAAAACTGTTTTTT.

This chain joins TRBV5-5 and TRBJ2-2, with a tentative D call TRBD2 (5 bases). The V end was cut by 1 base, the J end by 4 bases, with 17 bases between. The CDR3 has 17 amino acids. The germline gives CDR1 SGHKS, CDR2 YYEKEE (reference sequence). CDR3 sequence: CASSLSMRTEGTGELFF. In DNA form, the CDR3 reads TGTGCCAGCAGCTTGTCAATGCGCACAGAGGGCACCGGGGAGCTGTTTTTT.

CDR3 sequence (DNA): TGTGCCAGCAGTTTATCGGTTGGGGAGACTAACTATGGCTACACCTTC. As protein: CASSLSVGETNYGYTF. The rearrangement links TRBV27 to TRBJ1-2; D remains ambiguous. CDR1 and CDR2 from the germline V gene are MNHEY and SMNVEV (reference sequence). The CDR3 is 16 amino acids. Trimming removed 0 bases at V and 0 bases at J, with 11 bases between.

The chain links TRBV11-2 to TRBJ2-1, with D possibly matching TRBD1 (6 bases). Per germline, CDR1 SGHAT and CDR2 FQNNGV. V lost 6 bases and J 8 bases, leaving 23 bases between the germline ends. CDR3 length equals 16 residues. CDR3 in DNA: TGTGCCAGCAGTCATTTAGTTCGGTTGAGGACAGATGAGCAGTTCTTC. Translation: CASSHLVRLRTDEQFF.

This clone appeared a few times. The chain links TRBV5-4 to TRBJ1-2, with 7 nucleotides matching TRBD1. The CDR3 is made up of 14 amino acids. After removal of 4 bases from V and 4 bases from J, the junction contained 7 bases not matched to a gene. Germline V gene data show CDR1 as SGHNT and CDR2 as YYREEE (reference sequence). CDR3 in DNA: TGTGCCAGCAGCCTGACAGGGATCGGCTATGGCTACACCTTC. Protein: CASSLTGIGYGYTF.

For the CDR3, the DNA is TGTGCCAGCAGCCCCAGGGGGGACTATAACCTCGATACGCAGTATTTT. Its protein is CASSPRGDYNLDTQYF. The V gene is TRBV9, the J gene TRBJ2-3; perhaps D is TRBD1 or TRBD2 (7 bases each). The germline CDR1 and CDR2 sequences are SGDLS and YYNGEE. Trimming removed 4 bases from V and 6 bases from J, with 21 bases in between. The CDR3 contains 16 residues.

This chain's CDR3 is CASSQVSFRGHYEQYF. CDR3 nucleotide sequence: TGTGCCAGCAGCCAAGTTTCTTTTCGGGGGCACTACGAGCAGTACTTC. This chain connects TRBV4-2 to TRBJ2-7; D tentatively reads TRBD1 or TRBD2 (6 bases each). Trimming cost V 1 base and J 3 bases, with 16 bases left between them. CDR1 and CDR2 (germline): LGHNA, YNFKEQ. The CDR3 sequence is 16 residues long.

This clone has only one observation. The J gene is TRBJ2-1, the V gene TRBV5-1; TRBD1 matches 9 bases. J gave up 10 bases and V 3 bases, and 5 bases lay outside the gene matches. Germline V lookup: CDR1 SGHRS, CDR2 YFSETQ. CDR3 length: 13 amino acids. Here the CDR3 reads CASSSGTGLEQFF. The CDR3 region has the DNA TGCGCCAGCAGCTCCGGGACAGGGCTAGAGCAGTTCTTC.

This chain links TRBV13 with TRBJ2-5; 10 bases are a match to TRBD2. V lost 5 bases, J lost 5 bases, and 8 bases stayed unmatched. The CDR3 contains 15 residues. Germline V gives CDR1 PRHDT, CDR2 FYEKMQ (reference sequence). CDR3 nucleotides: TGTGCCAGCAGCCCCTCTCCTAGCGGGGGCGAGACCCAGTACTTC. Protein sequence: CASSPSPSGGETQYF.